These 15 T cell receptor beta chains share one sample of origin, sequenced in a study of CDR3 diversity in severe acne. Using its own MiXCR run on the PCR reads, TCRdb lists one record per CDR3 protein. The sample includes over 70,000 distinct CDR3 sequences, 45% to 60% of them seen just once. The specimen sequenced was blood. Every receptor here comes from a male donor in good health, without acne.

CDR3 amino acids: CSQQEVDRGGDTNIQYF. Here the CDR3 DNA reads TGCAGCCAACAAGAAGTGGACAGGGGCGGGGATACAAACATTCAGTACTTC. The genes are TRBV20-1 and TRBJ2-4; TRBD1 matches at 9 bases. There are 17 residues in the CDR3. Germline V gene sequence: CDR1 DFQATT, CDR2 SNEGSKA (reference sequence).

There are many counts of this clonotype. The chain uses TRBV19 and TRBJ2-1; D might be TRBD1 (6 bases). The V end lost 5 bases, the J end lost 0 bases, and 17 bases lay between the germline ends. Germline V gives CDR1 LNHDA, CDR2 SQIVND (reference sequence). The CDR3 extends over 17 amino acids. CDR3 coding DNA: TGTGCCAGTAGTCCCCATCGCAGGGGACCCTCCTACAATGAGCAGTTCTTC. It specifies CASSPHRRGPSYNEQFF. Drawing the rest from reference TRBV19 and TRBJ2-1, the complete variable domain is DGGITQSPKYLFRKEGQNVTLSCEQNLNHDAMYWYRQDPGQGLRLIYYSQIVNDFQKGDIAEGYSVSREKKESFPLTVTSAQKNPTAFYLCASSPHRRGPSYNEQFFGPGTRLTVL.

This clonotype came up many times. The genes are TRBV14 and TRBJ2-1; 8 positions agree with TRBD1. Per the germline V gene, CDR1 is SGHDN and CDR2 is FVKESK. V was clipped by 6 bases and J by 6 bases; unmatched bases: 4. The CDR3 loop spans 13 amino acids. Here the CDR3 DNA reads TGTGCCAGCAGTCAACAGGGGGGCAATGAGCAGTTCTTC. Translation gives CASSQQGGNEQFF.

CDR3 sequence (DNA): TGCGCCAGCAGCTTGGCGCCTGGGGACATACGCGAGCAGTACTTC. The encoded protein is CASSLAPGDIREQYF. The rearrangement uses TRBV5-1 and TRBJ2-7; a possible D gene is TRBD1 (6 bases). The germline V and J ends were trimmed by 0 bases and 6 bases, with 16 bases remaining between them. The length of the CDR3 is 15 residues. In germline, CDR1 is SGHRS, CDR2 YFSETQ.

This chain uses TRBV10-3 with TRBJ2-7; no firm D call. The V and J ends lost 5 bases and 6 bases respectively, with 11 bases between them. Germline assignment: CDR1 ENHRY and CDR2 SYGVKD. The CDR3 loop spans 12 amino acids. The CDR3 coding sequence is TGTGCCATCAGTTCGTCCGGAACCGAGCAGTACTTC. This gives the protein CAISSSGTEQYF.

The J gene is TRBJ1-2, the V gene TRBV19, with a possible D match to TRBD1 (5 bases). Trimming stripped 5 bases from V and 6 bases from J, with 19 bases between. The length of the CDR3 is 15 residues. Looked up from germline, CDR1 is LNHDA and CDR2 is SQIVND (reference sequence). The CDR3 region is CASSGTWGTEDGYTF. CDR3 in DNA: TGTGCCAGTAGTGGTACTTGGGGGACTGAGGATGGCTACACCTTC.

About this clonotype itself: One junction end disagrees with the germline gene, perhaps due to a read error. The J gene is TRBJ2-1, the V gene TRBV30; D uncertain. The CDR3 has 13 residues. Germline-derived CDR1 and CDR2 are GTSNPN and SVGIG (reference sequence). This CDR3 reads CAWSGASINEQSF. The CDR3 nucleotides read TGTGCCTGGAGTGGGGCTTCGATCAATGAGCAGTCCTTC.

V is TRBV28 and J is TRBJ1-5; TRBD1 matches at 9 bases. J lost 3 bases, V lost 8 bases, and 8 bases had no gene match. The CDR3 extends over 15 amino acids. Germline CDR1 and CDR2: MDHEN and SYDVKM. The CDR3 loop reads CASCIGTGNNQPQHF. The CDR3 coding sequence is TGTGCCAGCTGTATAGGGACAGGGAACAATCAGCCCCAGCATTTT. The full variable domain, completed using reference TRBV28 and TRBJ1-5, is DVKVTQSSRYLVKRTGEKVFLECVQDMDHENMFWYRQDPGLGLRLIYFSYDVKMKEKGDIPEGYSVSREKKERFSLILESASTNQTSMYLCASCIGTGNNQPQHFGDGTRLSIL.

This clonotype has a count of ten or more. V gene TRBV11-2 combines with J gene TRBJ2-5; TRBD2 aligns across 7 bases. With 1 base clipped from V and 4 bases from J, the junction kept 3 bases outside the gene matches. The CDR3 has 14 residues. Germline CDR1 SGHAT, CDR2 FQNNGV. The CDR3 bases are TGTGCCAGCAGCTTAGCCCCGGGGGGAGAGACCCAGTACTTC. Amino acid sequence: CASSLAPGGETQYF. The full variable domain, rest sourced from reference TRBV11-2 and TRBJ2-5, is EAGVAQSPRYKIIEKRQSVAFWCNPISGHATLYWYQQILGQGPKLLIQFQNNGVVDDSQLPKDRFSAERLKGVDSTLKIQPAKLEDSAVYLCASSLAPGGETQYFGPGTRLLVL.

This clonotype was detected a few times. The chain is built from TRBV7-3 and TRBJ2-1; 12 bases fit TRBD2. The V gene end was trimmed by 6 bases and the J gene end by 9 bases; junction bases not matched to a gene: 12. Germline CDR1 and CDR2: SGHTA and FQGTGA. The CDR3 loop spans 16 amino acids. The DNA for the CDR3 is TGTGCCAGCAGTCCCGGGGCTAGCGGGGGGGCGGGTGAGCAGTTCTTC. It specifies CASSPGASGGAGEQFF.

The chain combines TRBV28 with TRBJ1-2; D may be TRBD1 (5 bases). The CDR3 sequence is 15 residues long. Germline loops: CDR1 MDHEN, CDR2 SYDVKM. Trimming stripped 6 bases from V and 1 base from J, with 15 bases between. CDR3 residues: CASSQPGGVNYGYTF. CDR3 sequence (DNA): TGTGCCAGCAGCCAACCGGGGGGGGTTAACTATGGCTACACCTTC.

This clonotype came up many times. The J gene is TRBJ2-1, the V gene TRBV5-1, with 9 nucleotides matching TRBD1. The germline V gene has CDR1 SGHRS and CDR2 YFSETQ. Losses at the gene ends were 2 bases for V and 7 bases for J; bases not matched to a gene: 10. This CDR3 is 16 amino acids long. The CDR3 loop is CASSFEQGARSNEQFF. CDR3 in DNA: TGCGCCAGCAGCTTTGAACAGGGGGCGCGGAGTAATGAGCAGTTCTTC.

The chain employs TRBV5-1 and TRBJ1-4, with 8 bases that match TRBD1. V gave up 5 bases and J gave up 0 bases; unmatched junction bases: 6. Germline values: CDR1 SGHRS, CDR2 YFSETQ. CDR3 size: 16 residues. The CDR3 here is CASSWGQVATNEKLFF. DNA of the CDR3: TGCGCCAGCAGTTGGGGACAGGTTGCAACTAATGAAAAACTGTTTTTT.

The rearrangement joins TRBV20-1 to TRBJ2-1; 12 positions agree with TRBD2. After removal of 5 bases from V and 8 bases from J, the junction contained 10 bases not matched to a gene. CDR1 DFQATT and CDR2 SNEGSKA come from the germline V gene (reference sequence). The CDR3 runs 15 residues. The DNA for the CDR3 is TGCAGTGCTGTCTCCCTAGCGGGAGGGTGGGATGAGCAGTTCTTC. Translated: CSAVSLAGGWDEQFF.

This clonotype was detected a few times. This rearrangement joins TRBV20-1 to TRBJ1-4; D uncertain. Germline V gene lookup returns CDR1 DFQATT and CDR2 SNEGSKA (reference sequence). The CDR3 has 12 amino acids. The V end was cut by 3 bases, the J end by 5 bases, with 7 bases between. CDR3 nucleotides: TGCAGTGCTAGGGGAGAGAATGAAAAACTGTTTTTT. It codes for CSARGENEKLFF.